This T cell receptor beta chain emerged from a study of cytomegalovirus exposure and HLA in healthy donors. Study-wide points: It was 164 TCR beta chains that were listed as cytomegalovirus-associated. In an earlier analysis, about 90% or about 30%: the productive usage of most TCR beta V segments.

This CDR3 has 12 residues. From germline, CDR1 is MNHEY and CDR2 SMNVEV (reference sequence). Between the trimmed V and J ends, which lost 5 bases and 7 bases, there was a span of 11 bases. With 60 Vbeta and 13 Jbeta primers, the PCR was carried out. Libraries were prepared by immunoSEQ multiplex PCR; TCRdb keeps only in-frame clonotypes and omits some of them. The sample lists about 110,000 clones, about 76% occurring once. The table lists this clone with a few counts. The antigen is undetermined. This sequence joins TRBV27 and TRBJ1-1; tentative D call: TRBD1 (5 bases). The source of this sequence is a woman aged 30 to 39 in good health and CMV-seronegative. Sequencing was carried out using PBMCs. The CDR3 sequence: CASSPGFHEAFF. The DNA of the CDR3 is TGTGCCAGCAGTCCAGGGTTTCATGAAGCTTTCTTT.